The TCR beta chain described here comes from a study of PD-1 blockade in mismatch repair-deficient tumors (dated by TCRdb to about 2017). Background on the whole study: Between September 2013 and September 2016, the trial enrolled about 86 consecutive patients with about twelve mismatch repair-deficient cancer types, every one of whom had been previously treated and was progressing. Deep sequencing of TCR CDR3 regions was used to track tumor-associated T cell clones in peripheral blood of patients responding to PD-1 blockade.

Mismatch repair deficiency in every enrolled patient was established by polymerase chain reaction or immunohistochemistry. TCR sequencing was performed for a few patients who responded to pembrolizumab therapy. Pembrolizumab PD-1 blockade was prospectively tested in advanced mismatch repair-deficient cancers, regardless of tissue of origin, in the phase II trial. Peripheral blood T cell samples were gathered serially, both before PD-1 blockade started and at multiple time points afterward. Blood sampling times were expressed in weeks after the first pembrolizumab dose. General conclusions and limits of the study: After pembrolizumab, tumor-resident clones, which were often undetectable in blood before treatment, expanded rapidly and then contracted, generally ahead of radiologic responses.

CDR1 MNHEY and CDR2 SMNVEV are derived from the germline V gene (reference sequence). The CDR3 numbers 13 residues from cysteine through phenylalanine. Only the CDR3 DNA is retained, 39 bases long and in frame from the first base. V is shortened by 5 bases, J by 0 bases, and the region joining them spans 2 bases. Library prep was done by the immunoSEQ multiplex PCR assay. TCRdb re-hosts the immuneACCESS table, in-frame sequences only. Its copies lack some clones; in the studies checked, an unresolved V gene accounts for under half of them, and the cause for the rest is not known. This sample lists approximately 120,000 clones; around 83% were detected once. The top ten hold approximately 13% of the sample. Regarding this clone: The antigen it recognizes is unknown. The sample holds no much larger clone one base away, and base qualities are not on file.

This sample comprised peripheral blood, obtained 44 weeks after starting pembrolizumab. The sequence was collected from an adult with mismatch repair-deficient cancer. The sequence is built from TRBV27 and TRBJ2-6; confidence is insufficient to name the D gene. In nucleotides, the sequence is TGTGCCAGCAGTCCCTCTGGGGCCAACGTCCTGACTTTC. Its product reads: CASSPSGANVLTF.